The sequence of this T cell receptor (beta chain) was determined in a study of blood T cell repertoires in COVID-19. Looking at the study overall: Sites across the United States, Italy and Spain contributed samples from acute and convalescent COVID-19. PBMCs, B-cell-depleted T cells, or T cells were the source of the cDNA or gDNA that made up the material.

Seattle patient enrollment occurred during active infection, with longitudinal follow-up thereafter. V shed 3 bases and J shed 6 bases, with 13 bases lying between them. Looked up from germline, CDR1 is KGHDR and CDR2 is SFDVKD. This CDR3 has 15 amino acids. Original processing methods: Counts of nucleated cells, estimated from reference gene primer amplification, were obtained. Measured with immunoSEQ multiplex PCR; TCRdb has only the in-frame clones, and not every one. The V and J calls and clone size are taken from that table; D and trimming were inferred from the DNA. The top ten clones hold about 2.1% of a sample with roughly 230,000 clones, roughly 90% of them seen once.

This chain joins TRBV24-1 and TRBJ2-2; weak D call: TRBD1 (6 bases). The TCR originated in a woman between 55 and 75 years old with COVID-19, enrolled during active disease. Sample: peripheral blood. CDR3: CATSDTTGSAGELFF. In DNA, the CDR3 is TGTGCCACCAGTGATACCACAGGGAGCGCCGGGGAGCTGTTTTTT.